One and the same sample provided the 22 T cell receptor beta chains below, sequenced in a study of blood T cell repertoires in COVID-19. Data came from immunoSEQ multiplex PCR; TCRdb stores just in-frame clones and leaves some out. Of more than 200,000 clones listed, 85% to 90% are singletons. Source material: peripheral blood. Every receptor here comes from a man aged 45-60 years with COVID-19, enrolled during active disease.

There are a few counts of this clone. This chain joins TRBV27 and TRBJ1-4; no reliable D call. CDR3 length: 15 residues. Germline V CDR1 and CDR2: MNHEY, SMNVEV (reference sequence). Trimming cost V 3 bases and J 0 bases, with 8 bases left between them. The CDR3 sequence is CASSLHIATNEKLFF. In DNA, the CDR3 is TGTGCCAGCAGTTTGCACATTGCAACTAATGAAAAACTGTTTTTT.

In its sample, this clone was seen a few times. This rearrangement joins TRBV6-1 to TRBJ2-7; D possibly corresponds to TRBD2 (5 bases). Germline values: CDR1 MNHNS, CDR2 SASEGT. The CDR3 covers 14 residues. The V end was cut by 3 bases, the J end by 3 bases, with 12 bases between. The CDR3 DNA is TGTGCCAGCAGTGATTCTCTTGAGGGCTACGAGCAGTACTTC. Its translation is CASSDSLEGYEQYF.

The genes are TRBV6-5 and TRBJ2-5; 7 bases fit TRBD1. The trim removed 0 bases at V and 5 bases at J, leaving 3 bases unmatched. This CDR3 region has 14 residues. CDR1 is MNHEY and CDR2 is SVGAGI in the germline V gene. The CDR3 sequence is CASSYSTGLETQYF. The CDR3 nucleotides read TGTGCCAGCAGTTACTCGACAGGGTTGGAGACCCAGTACTTC.

In DNA form, the CDR3 reads TGTGCCACCAGCAGCGCCACCCAGGGATCTTATGGCTACACCTTC. Its translation is CATSSATQGSYGYTF. V usage is TRBV15 and J usage is TRBJ1-2; D is possibly TRBD1 (5 bases). Deletions cut 3 bases from V and 5 bases from J, with 16 bases between. CDR1 and CDR2 from the germline V gene are LNHNV and YYDKDF (reference sequence). The CDR3 is made up of 15 amino acids.

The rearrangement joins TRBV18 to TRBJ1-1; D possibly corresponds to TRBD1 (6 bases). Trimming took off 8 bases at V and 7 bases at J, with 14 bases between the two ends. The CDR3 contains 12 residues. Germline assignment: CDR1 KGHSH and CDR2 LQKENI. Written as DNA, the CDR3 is TGTGCCAGCGGGGAGCAGGGGTTTGAAGCTTTCTTT. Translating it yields CASGEQGFEAFF. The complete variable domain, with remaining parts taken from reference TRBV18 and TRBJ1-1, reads NAGVMQNPRHLVRRRGQEARLRCSPMKGHSHVYWYRQLPEEGLKFMVYLQKENIIDESGMPKERFSAEFPKEGPSILRIQQVVRGDSAAYFCASGEQGFEAFFGQGTRLTVV.

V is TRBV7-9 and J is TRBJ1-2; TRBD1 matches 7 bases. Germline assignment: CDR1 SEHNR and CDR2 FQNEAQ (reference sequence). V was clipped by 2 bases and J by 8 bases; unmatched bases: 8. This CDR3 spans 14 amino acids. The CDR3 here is CASSLLTGSGGYTF. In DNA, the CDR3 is TGTGCCAGCAGCTTACTGACAGGGTCTGGAGGCTACACCTTC.

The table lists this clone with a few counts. Here the CDR3 DNA reads TGTGCCAGTAGGGCGGCGGGGCCCATGAACACCATATATTTT. Its translation: CASRAAGPMNTIYF. The chain is built from TRBV19 and TRBJ1-3; possibly TRBD1 for D (5 bases). Germline CDR1 is LNHDA and CDR2 is SQIVND (reference sequence). Trimming took 6 bases from V and 7 from J, leaving 16 bases between them. The CDR3 has 14 amino acids.

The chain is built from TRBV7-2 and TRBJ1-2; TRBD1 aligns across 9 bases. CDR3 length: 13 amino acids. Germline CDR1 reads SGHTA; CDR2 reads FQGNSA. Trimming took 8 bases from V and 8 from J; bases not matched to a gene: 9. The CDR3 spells CASGWTGVGGYTF. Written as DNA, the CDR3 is TGTGCCAGCGGCTGGACAGGGGTGGGCGGCTACACCTTC.

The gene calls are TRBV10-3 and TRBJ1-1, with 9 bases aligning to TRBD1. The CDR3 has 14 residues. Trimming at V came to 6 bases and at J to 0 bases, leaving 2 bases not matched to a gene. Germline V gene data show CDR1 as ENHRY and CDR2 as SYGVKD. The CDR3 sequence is CAIRGTGLNTEAFF. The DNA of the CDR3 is TGTGCCATCAGGGGGACAGGGTTGAACACTGAAGCTTTCTTT.

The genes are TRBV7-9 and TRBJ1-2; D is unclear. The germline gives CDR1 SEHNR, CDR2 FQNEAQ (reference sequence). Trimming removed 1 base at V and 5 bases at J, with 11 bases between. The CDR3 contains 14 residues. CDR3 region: CASSLGAEPYGYTF. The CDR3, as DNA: TGTGCCAGCAGCTTAGGGGCCGAACCTTATGGCTACACCTTC. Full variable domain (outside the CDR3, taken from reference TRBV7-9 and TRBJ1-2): DTGVSQNPRHKITKRGQNVTFRCDPISEHNRLYWYRQTLGQGPEFLTYFQNEAQLEKSRLLSDRFSAERPKGSFSTLEIQRTEQGDSAMYLCASSLGAEPYGYTFGSGTRLTVV.

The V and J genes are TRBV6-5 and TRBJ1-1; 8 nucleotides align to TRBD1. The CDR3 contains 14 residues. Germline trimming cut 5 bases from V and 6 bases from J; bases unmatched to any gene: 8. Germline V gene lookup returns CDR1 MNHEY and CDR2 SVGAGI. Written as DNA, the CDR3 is TGTGCCAGCAGTAAGGACAGGGTCAAAGCTGAAGCTTTCTTT. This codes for CASSKDRVKAEAFF.

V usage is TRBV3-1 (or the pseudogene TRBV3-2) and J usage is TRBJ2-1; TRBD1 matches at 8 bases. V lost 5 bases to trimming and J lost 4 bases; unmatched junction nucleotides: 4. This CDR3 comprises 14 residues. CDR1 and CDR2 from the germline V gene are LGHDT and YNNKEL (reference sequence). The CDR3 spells CASSWTGYYNEQFF. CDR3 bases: TGTGCCAGCAGCTGGACAGGGTATTACAATGAGCAGTTCTTC.

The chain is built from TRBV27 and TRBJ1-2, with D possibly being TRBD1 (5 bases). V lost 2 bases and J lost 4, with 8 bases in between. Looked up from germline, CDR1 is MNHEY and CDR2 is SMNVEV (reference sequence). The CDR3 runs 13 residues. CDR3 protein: CASSLRQGYGYTF. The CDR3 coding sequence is TGTGCCAGCAGTTTACGCCAGGGCTATGGCTACACCTTC.

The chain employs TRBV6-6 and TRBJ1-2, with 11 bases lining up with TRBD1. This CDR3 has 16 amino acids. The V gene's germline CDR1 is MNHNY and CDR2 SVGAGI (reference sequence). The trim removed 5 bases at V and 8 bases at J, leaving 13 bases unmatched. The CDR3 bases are TGTGCCAGCAGTCCAGGGACAGGGGGAGGTTTGCGGGGCTACACCTTC. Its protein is CASSPGTGGGLRGYTF.

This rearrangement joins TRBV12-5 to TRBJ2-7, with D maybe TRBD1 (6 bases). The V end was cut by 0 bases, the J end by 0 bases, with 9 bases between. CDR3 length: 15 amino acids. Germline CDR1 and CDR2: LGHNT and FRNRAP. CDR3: CASGLVQGSSYEQYF. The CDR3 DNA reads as TGTGCTAGTGGTTTGGTCCAGGGGAGCTCCTACGAGCAGTACTTC.

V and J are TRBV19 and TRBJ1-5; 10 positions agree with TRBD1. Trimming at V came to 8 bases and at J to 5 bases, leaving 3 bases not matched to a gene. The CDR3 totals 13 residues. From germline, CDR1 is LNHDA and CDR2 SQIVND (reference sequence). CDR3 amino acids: CASVGQGDQPQHF. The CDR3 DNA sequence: TGTGCCAGTGTTGGACAGGGGGATCAGCCCCAGCATTTT.

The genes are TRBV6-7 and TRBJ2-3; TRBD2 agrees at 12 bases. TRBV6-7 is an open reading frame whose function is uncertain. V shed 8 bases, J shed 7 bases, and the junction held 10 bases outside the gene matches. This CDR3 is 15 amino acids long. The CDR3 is CASPPVGLAGHTQYF. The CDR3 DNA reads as TGTGCCAGCCCCCCCGTGGGACTAGCGGGCCATACGCAGTATTTT.

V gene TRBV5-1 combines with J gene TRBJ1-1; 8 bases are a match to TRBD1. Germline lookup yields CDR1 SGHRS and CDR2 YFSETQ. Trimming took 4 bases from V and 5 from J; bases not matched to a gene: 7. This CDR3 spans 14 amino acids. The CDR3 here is CASSRGTGGTEAFF. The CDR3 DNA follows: TGCGCCAGCAGCAGGGGGACAGGAGGAACTGAAGCTTTCTTT.

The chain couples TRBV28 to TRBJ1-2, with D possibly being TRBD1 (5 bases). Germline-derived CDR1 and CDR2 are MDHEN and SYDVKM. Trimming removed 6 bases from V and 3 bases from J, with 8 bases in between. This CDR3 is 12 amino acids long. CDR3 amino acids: CASSGGYYGYTF. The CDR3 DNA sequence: TGTGCCAGCAGCGGGGGTTACTATGGCTACACCTTC.

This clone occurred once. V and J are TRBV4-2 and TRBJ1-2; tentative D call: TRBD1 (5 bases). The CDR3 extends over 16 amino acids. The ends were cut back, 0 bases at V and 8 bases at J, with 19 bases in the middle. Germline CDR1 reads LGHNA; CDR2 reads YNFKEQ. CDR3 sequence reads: CASSQDGAGFSGGYTF. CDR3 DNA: TGTGCCAGCAGCCAAGATGGTGCAGGGTTCTCCGGGGGCTACACCTTC.

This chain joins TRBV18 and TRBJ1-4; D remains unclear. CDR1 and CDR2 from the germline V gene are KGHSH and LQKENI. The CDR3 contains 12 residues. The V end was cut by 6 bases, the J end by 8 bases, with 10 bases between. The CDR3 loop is CASSLGKEKLFF. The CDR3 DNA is TGTGCCAGCTCTCTAGGCAAGGAAAAACTGTTTTTT.

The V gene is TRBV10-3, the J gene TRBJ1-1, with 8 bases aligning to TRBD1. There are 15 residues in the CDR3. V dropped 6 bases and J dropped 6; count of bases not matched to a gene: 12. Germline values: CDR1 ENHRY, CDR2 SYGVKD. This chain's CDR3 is CAISRDRIPYAEAFF. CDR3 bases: TGTGCCATCAGCCGGGACAGGATACCGTACGCTGAAGCTTTCTTT.